This T cell receptor (beta chain) was sequenced for a study of T cell repertoires in ileal Crohn's disease. As for the study in general: Median disease duration was 7.9 years; 35% smoked at surgery. M6 samples are neoterminal ileum biopsies from postoperative colonoscopy. General study points: Sorted CD8 T cells held more high-frequency clones than CD4.

This clone occurred once. The antigen remains unidentified. Time point: neoterminal ileum biopsy at postoperative endoscopy, about 6 months after surgery. Trimming took 5 bases from V and 0 from J, leaving 19 bases between them. Germline CDR1 SEHNR, CDR2 FQNEAQ (reference sequence). The CDR3 length is 17 residues. Using immunoSEQ multiplex PCR, the repertoire was profiled, and TCRdb retains in-frame clones only, with some absent. The data contain 11,000 or so clones, around 80% of them singletons. V and J are TRBV7-9 and TRBJ1-2; D is perhaps TRBD1 (6 bases). Source material: ileal tissue. The sequence came from an adult with Crohn's disease. In nucleotides, the CDR3 is TGTGCCAGCAGCCCCCCAGCTGACAGGATCGCTAACTATGGCTACACCTTC. Its translation is CASSPPADRIANYGYTF.